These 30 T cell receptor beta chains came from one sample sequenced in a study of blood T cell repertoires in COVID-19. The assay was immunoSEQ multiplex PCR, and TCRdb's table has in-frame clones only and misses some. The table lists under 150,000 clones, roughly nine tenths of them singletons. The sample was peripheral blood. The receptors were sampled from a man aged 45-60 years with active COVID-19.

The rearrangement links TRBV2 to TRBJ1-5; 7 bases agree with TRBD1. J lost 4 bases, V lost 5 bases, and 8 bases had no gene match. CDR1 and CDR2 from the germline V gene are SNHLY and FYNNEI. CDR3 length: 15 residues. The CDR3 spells CASSLRQGDNQPQHF. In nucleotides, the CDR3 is TGTGCCAGCAGTCTAAGACAGGGAGATAATCAGCCCCAGCATTTT.

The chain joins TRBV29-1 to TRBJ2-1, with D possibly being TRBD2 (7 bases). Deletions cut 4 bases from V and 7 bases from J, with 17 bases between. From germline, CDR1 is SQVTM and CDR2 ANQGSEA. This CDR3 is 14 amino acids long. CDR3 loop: CSVVGGGAGNEQFF. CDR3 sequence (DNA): TGCAGCGTTGTTGGAGGGGGAGCGGGAAATGAGCAGTTCTTC.

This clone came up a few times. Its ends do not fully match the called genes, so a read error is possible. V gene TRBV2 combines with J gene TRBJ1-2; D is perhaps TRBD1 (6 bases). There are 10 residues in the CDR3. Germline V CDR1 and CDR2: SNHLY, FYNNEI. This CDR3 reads CASSLSGTYF. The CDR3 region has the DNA TGTGCCAGCAGTCTATCCGGGACATACTTC.

The CDR3 region is CASSPRTSGRTDTQYF. The CDR3 region has the DNA TGTGCCAGCAGCCCAAGGACTAGCGGACGCACAGATACGCAGTATTTT. The chain recombines TRBV9 with TRBJ2-3, with 10 bases fitting TRBD2. Germline V gene data show CDR1 as SGDLS and CDR2 as YYNGEE. The trim removed 4 bases at V and 1 base at J, leaving 6 bases unmatched. The CDR3 is made up of 16 amino acids.

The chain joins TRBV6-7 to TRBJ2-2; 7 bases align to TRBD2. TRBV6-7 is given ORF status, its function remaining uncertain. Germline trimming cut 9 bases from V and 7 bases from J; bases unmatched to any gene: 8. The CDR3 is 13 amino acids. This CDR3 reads CARRRREHGELFF. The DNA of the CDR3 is TGTGCCAGGCGCCGGCGGGAGCACGGGGAGCTGTTTTTT.

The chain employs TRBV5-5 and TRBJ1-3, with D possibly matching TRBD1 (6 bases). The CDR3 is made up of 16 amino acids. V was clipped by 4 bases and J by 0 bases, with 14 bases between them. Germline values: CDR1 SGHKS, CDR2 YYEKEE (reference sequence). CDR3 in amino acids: CASSLDDRSSGNTIYF. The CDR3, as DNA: TGTGCCAGCAGCCTCGATGACAGGTCCTCTGGAAACACCATATATTTT.

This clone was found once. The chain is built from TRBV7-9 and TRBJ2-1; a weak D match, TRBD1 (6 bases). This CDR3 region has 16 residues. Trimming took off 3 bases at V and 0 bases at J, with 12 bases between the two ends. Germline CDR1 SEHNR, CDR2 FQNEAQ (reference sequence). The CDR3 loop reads CASSLRTGSSYNEQFF. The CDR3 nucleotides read TGTGCCAGCAGCTTGCGAACAGGGTCCTCCTACAATGAGCAGTTCTTC.

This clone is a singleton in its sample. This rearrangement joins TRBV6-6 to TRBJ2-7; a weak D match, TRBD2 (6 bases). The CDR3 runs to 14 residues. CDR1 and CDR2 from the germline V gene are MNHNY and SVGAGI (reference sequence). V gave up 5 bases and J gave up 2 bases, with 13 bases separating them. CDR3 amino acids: CASSPRDLTYEQYF. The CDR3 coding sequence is TGTGCCAGCAGTCCCCGGGACTTGACCTACGAGCAGTACTTC.

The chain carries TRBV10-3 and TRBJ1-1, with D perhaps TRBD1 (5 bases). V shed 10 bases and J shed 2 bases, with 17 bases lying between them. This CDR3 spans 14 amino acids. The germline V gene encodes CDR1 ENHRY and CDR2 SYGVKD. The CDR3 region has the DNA TGTGCCACCGCGCCGACAGAACGTAACACTGAAGCTTTCTTT. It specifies CATAPTERNTEAFF.

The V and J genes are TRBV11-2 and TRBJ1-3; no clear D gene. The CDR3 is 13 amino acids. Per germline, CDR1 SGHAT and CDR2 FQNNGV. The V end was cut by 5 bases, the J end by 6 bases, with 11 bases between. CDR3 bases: TGTGCCAGCAGCCTAGGGCTGGTAAACACCATATATTTT. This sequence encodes CASSLGLVNTIYF.

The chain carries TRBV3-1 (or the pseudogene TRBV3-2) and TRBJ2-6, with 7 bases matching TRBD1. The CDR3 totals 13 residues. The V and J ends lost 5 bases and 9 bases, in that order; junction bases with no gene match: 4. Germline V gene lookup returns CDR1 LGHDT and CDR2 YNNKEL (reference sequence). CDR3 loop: CASSGRQGNVLTF. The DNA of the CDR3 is TGTGCCAGCAGCGGACGACAGGGCAACGTCCTGACTTTC.

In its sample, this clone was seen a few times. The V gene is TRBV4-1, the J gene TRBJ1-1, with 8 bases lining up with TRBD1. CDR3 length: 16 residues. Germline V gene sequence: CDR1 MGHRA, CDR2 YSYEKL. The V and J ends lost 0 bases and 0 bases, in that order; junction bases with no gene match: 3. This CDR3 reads CASSQEGRGLNTEAFF. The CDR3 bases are TGCGCCAGCAGCCAAGAGGGCAGGGGGCTGAACACTGAAGCTTTCTTT.

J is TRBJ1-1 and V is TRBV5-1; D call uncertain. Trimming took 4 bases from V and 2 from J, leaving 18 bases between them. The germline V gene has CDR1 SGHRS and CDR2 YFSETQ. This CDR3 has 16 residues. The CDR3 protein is CASSPGRGNSNTEAFF. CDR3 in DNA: TGCGCCAGCAGCCCTGGTCGGGGTAACAGTAACACTGAAGCTTTCTTT.

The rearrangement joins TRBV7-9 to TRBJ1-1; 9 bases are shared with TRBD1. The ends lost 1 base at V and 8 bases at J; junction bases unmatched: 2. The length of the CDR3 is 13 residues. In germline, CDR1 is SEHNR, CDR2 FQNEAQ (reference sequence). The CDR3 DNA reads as TGTGCCAGCAGCTTAGGGACAGGGGCCGAAGCTTTCTTT. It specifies CASSLGTGAEAFF.

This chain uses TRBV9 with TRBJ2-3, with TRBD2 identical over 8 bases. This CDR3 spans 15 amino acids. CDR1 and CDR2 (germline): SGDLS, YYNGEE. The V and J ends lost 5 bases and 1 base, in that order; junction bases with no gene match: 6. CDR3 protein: CASRTGTSRTDTQYF. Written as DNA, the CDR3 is TGTGCCAGCAGAACTGGGACTAGTCGCACAGATACGCAGTATTTT.

The CDR3 coding sequence is TGTGCCAGCAGTATCACCGGGACTACCTACAATGAGCAGTTCTTC. This gives the protein CASSITGTTYNEQFF. This chain uses TRBV27 with TRBJ2-1, with 7 bases aligning to TRBD2. Per the germline V gene, CDR1 is MNHEY and CDR2 is SMNVEV (reference sequence). The CDR3 is 15 amino acids. Trimming at V came to 5 bases and at J to 2 bases, leaving 6 bases not matched to a gene.

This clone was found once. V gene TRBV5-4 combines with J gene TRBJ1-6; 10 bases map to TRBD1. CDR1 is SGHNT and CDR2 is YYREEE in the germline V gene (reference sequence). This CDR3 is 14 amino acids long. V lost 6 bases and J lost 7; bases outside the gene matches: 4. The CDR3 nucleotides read TGTGCCAGCACCGACAGGGGGCCGAATTCACCCCTCCACTTT. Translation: CASTDRGPNSPLHF.

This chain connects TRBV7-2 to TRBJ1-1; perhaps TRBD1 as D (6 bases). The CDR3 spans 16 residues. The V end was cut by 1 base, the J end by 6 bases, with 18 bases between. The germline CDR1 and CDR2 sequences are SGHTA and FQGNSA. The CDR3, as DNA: TGTGCCAGCAGCTTAGTCGGGGGGGCCAGGGTTTCTGAAGCTTTCTTT. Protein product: CASSLVGGARVSEAFF.

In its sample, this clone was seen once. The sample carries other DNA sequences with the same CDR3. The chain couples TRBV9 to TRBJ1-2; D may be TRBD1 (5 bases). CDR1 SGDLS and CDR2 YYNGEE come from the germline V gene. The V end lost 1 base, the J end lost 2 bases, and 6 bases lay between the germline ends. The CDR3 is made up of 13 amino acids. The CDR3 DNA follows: TGTGCCAGCAGCGTATCAGGGAACTATGGCTACACCTTC. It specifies CASSVSGNYGYTF.

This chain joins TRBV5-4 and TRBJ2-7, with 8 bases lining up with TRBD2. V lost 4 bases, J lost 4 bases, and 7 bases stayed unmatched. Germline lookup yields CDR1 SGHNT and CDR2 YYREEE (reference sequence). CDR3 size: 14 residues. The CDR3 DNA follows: TGTGCCAGCAGCCAAGGGACTAGGTCGTACGAGCAGTACTTC. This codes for CASSQGTRSYEQYF.

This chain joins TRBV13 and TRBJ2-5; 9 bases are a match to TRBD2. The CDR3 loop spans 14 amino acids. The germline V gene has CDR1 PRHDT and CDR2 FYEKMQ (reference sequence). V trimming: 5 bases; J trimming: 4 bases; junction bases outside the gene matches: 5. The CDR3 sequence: CASSRRGGPETQYF. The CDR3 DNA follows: TGTGCCAGCAGCCGGCGGGGGGGCCCAGAGACCCAGTACTTC.

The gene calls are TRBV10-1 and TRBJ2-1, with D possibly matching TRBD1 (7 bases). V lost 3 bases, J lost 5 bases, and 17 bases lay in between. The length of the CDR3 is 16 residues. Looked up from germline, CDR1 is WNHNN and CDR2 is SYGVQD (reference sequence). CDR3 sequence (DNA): TGCGCCAGCAGTGACAGCAACCAGGGGGGTAACAATGAGCAGTTCTTC. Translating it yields CASSDSNQGGNNEQFF.

The CDR3 region is CASSYGGPYEQYF. The DNA for the CDR3 is TGTGCCAGCAGTTACGGGGGGCCCTACGAGCAGTACTTC. This chain uses TRBV12-3 or TRBV12-4 with TRBJ2-7, with D maybe TRBD2 (7 bases). The CDR3 has 13 amino acids. V lost 4 bases and J lost 2, with 9 bases in between.

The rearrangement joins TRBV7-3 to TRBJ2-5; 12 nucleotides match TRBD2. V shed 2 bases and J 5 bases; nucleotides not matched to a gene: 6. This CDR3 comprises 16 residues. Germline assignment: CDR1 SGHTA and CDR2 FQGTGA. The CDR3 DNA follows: TGTGCCAGCAGCTTAGGCCTAGCGGGGGGGCAGGAGACCCAGTACTTC. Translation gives CASSLGLAGGQETQYF.

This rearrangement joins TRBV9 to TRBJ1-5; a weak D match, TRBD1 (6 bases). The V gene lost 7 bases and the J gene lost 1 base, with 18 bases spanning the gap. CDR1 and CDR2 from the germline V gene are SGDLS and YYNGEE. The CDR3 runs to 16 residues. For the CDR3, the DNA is TGTGCCAGCCCCGATCCGGGACACCGAAGCAATCAGCCCCAGCATTTT. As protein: CASPDPGHRSNQPQHF.

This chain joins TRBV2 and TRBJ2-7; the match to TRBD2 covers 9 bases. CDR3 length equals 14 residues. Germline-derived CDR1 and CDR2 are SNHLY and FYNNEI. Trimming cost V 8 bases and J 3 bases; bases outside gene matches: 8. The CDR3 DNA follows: TGTGCCAGCCGATTAGGGACTAGCAGCTACGAGCAGTACGTC. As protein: CASRLGTSSYEQYV.

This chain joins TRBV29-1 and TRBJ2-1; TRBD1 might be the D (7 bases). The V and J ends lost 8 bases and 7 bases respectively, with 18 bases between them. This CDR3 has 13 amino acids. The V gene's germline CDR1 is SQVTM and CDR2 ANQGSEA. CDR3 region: CSFRQGGGNEQFF. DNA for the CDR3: TGCAGCTTCCGACAGGGAGGTGGTAATGAGCAGTTCTTC.

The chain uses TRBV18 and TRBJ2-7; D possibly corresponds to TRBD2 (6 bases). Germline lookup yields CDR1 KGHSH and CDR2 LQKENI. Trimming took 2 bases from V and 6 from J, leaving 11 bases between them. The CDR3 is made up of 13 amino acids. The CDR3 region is CASSPGAGSEQYV. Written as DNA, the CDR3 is TGTGCCAGCTCACCAGGGGCGGGAAGCGAGCAGTACGTC.

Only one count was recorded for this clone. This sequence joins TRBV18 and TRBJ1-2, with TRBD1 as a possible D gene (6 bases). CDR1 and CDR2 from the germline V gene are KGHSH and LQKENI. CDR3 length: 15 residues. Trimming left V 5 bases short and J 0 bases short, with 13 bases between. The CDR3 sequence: CASSARQATNYGYTF. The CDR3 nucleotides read TGTGCCAGCTCAGCCCGACAGGCCACTAACTATGGCTACACCTTC.

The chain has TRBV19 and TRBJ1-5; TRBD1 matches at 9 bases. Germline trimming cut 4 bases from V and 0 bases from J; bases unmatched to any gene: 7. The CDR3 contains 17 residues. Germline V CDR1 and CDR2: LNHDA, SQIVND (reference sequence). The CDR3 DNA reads TGTGCCAGTAGTACTAACAGGGGGCAGCGTAGCAATCAGCCCCAGCATTTT. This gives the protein CASSTNRGQRSNQPQHF.